This entry is about one TCR beta chain. Its antigen is not identified. These data are taken from a study of cytotoxic CD8 clonotypes in ibrutinib-treated CLL. Study details: Of the patients, 10 to 12 were relapsed/refractory, over 14 treatment-naive and about 17 IGHV unmutated.

The protocol was immunoSEQ multiplex PCR, while the TCRdb copy is restricted to in-frame clones and leaves out a portion. Of approximately 150,000 clones in the sample, approximately 91% are singletons; the top ten hold over 2.5%. PBMCs that had been cryopreserved were the source of roughly 2.2 micrograms of genomic DNA for TCR beta libraries. Study-wide points: Sustained-remission and progressing patients diverged in sampling times. Baseline levels of clonality went above those of age-matched healthy donors and moved with circulating CD8+ T-cell counts.

Germline V gene sequence: CDR1 KGHSH, CDR2 LQKENI. The germline V and J ends were trimmed by 3 bases and 3 bases, with 9 bases remaining between them. The CDR3 extends over 14 amino acids. This receptor was identified in a human donor with chronic lymphocytic leukemia. The sample consisted of PBMCs, taken at disease progression, from a patient treated with ibrutinib. The chain employs TRBV18 and TRBJ1-5, with D hard to call. The CDR3 reads CASSPDRDNQPQHF. Written as DNA, the CDR3 is TGTGCCAGCTCACCCGACCGAGACAATCAGCCCCAGCATTTT.